These 32 T cell receptor beta chains were all obtained from the same sample, sequenced in a study of cytomegalovirus exposure and HLA in healthy donors. PCR was performed using 60 Vbeta and 13 Jbeta primers. Assay: immunoSEQ multiplex PCR; the TCRdb copy retains only in-frame clones and omits some. The sample shows roughly 150,000 clones, 80% to 90% of them seen only once. The sample was PBMCs. The origin of the receptors is a male donor in good health and CMV-seronegative.

The J gene is TRBJ2-3, the V gene TRBV4-2, with 11 bases fitting TRBD2. The CDR3 has 15 residues. CDR1 and CDR2 from the germline V gene are LGHNA and YNFKEQ. V lost 9 bases, J lost 6 bases, and 11 bases stayed unmatched. The DNA of the CDR3 is TGTGCCAGTGGGCCCGTAGCGGGGGGGCCCGATACGCAGTATTTT. Translated, it gives CASGPVAGGPDTQYF.

The V gene is TRBV27, the J gene TRBJ2-1; TRBD1 agrees at 9 bases. Germline CDR1 and CDR2: MNHEY and SMNVEV (reference sequence). Germline trimming cut 10 bases from V and 7 bases from J; bases unmatched to any gene: 5. The CDR3 totals 12 residues. The DNA for the CDR3 is TGTGCCACCAAACAGGGGGCGAATGAGCAGTTCTTC. Translation gives CATKQGANEQFF.

As DNA, the CDR3 is TGTGCCAGCAGTTTTTCCCGAGTTGACAAGACCTCCTACGAGCAGTACTTC. Translating gives CASSFSRVDKTSYEQYF. The chain carries TRBV28 and TRBJ2-7; unclear D gene. With 3 bases removed from V and 0 bases from J, the gap between germline ends came to 18 bases. CDR1 is MDHEN and CDR2 is SYDVKM in the germline V gene. The CDR3 has 17 residues.

This sequence joins TRBV29-1 and TRBJ2-7; TRBD2 matches 13 bases. The germline CDR1 and CDR2 sequences are SQVTM and ANQGSEA. The V and J ends lost 6 bases and 2 bases, in that order; junction bases with no gene match: 10. This CDR3 has 16 amino acids. The CDR3 DNA reads TGCAGCGTCGACGGACTAGCGGGAGTCAATACCTACGAGCAGTACTTC. Protein: CSVDGLAGVNTYEQYF.

The rearrangement links TRBV6-1 to TRBJ1-5; TRBD1 aligns across 9 bases. This CDR3 region has 15 residues. The trim removed 6 bases at V and 6 bases at J, leaving 9 bases unmatched. Germline assignment: CDR1 MNHNS and CDR2 SASEGT. As DNA, the CDR3 is TGTGCCAGCAGGTCCGGGACAGGGAGCCGTCAGCCCCAGCATTTT. Translation: CASRSGTGSRQPQHF.

The chain is built from TRBV25-1 and TRBJ1-4; no firm D call. The CDR3 length is 13 residues. V lost 8 bases to trimming and J lost 4 bases, with 11 bases between them. Germline V gives CDR1 MGHDK, CDR2 SYGVNS. CDR3 sequence reads: CASQDLFNEKLFF. The DNA for the CDR3 is TGTGCCAGCCAGGACTTATTTAATGAAAAACTGTTTTTT.

This clone came up once. The chain recombines TRBV7-2 with TRBJ2-3; 8 bases are a match to TRBD2. V gave up 5 bases and J gave up 8 bases; unmatched junction bases: 9. CDR1 and CDR2 (germline): SGHTA, FQGNSA. The CDR3 runs to 14 residues. CDR3 loop: CASSPSGGPGTQYF. CDR3 coding DNA: TGTGCCAGCAGCCCCAGCGGGGGCCCGGGTACGCAGTATTTT. Using reference TRBV7-2 and TRBJ2-3 for the parts outside the CDR3, the full variable domain is GAGVSQSPSNKVTEKGKDVELRCDPISGHTALYWYRQSLGQGLEFLIYFQGNSAPDKSGLPSDRFSAERTGGSVSTLTIQRTQQEDSAVYLCASSPSGGPGTQYFGPGTRLTVL.

The chain employs TRBV6-6 and TRBJ2-2; TRBD1 matches 8 bases. This CDR3 region has 15 residues. Germline V gives CDR1 MNHNY, CDR2 SVGAGI (reference sequence). Trimming removed 5 bases from V and 4 bases from J; junction bases left unmatched: 6. This chain's CDR3 is CASSKTGGFTGELFF. The CDR3, as DNA: TGTGCCAGCAGTAAAACAGGGGGATTCACCGGGGAGCTGTTTTTT.

V and J are TRBV5-1 and TRBJ2-7; 10 bases are a match to TRBD2. Germline trimming cut 6 bases from V and 3 bases from J; bases unmatched to any gene: 3. Germline V gene data show CDR1 as SGHRS and CDR2 as YFSETQ. The CDR3 runs to 13 residues. As DNA, the CDR3 is TGCGCCAGCACCTGGACTAGCGGCTACGAGCAGTACTTC. It encodes CASTWTSGYEQYF.

This clone showed up just once. This chain connects TRBV7-3 to TRBJ1-5; TRBD1 matches 7 bases. This CDR3 is built from 14 residues. Germline V gives CDR1 SGHTA, CDR2 FQGTGA. V was pared by 5 bases and J by 4 bases, with 5 bases of the junction left unmatched. The CDR3 region has the DNA TGTGCCAGCAGCCCAGACAGGGTGAATCAGCCCCAGCATTTT. Protein sequence: CASSPDRVNQPQHF.

The chain carries TRBV2 and TRBJ2-7; TRBD2 aligns across 7 bases. CDR1 is SNHLY, CDR2 FYNNEI, per germline. Trimming removed 6 bases from V and 4 bases from J; junction bases left unmatched: 6. The length of the CDR3 is 13 residues. The CDR3 reads CASSAGLVYEQYF. The CDR3 DNA is TGTGCCAGCAGCGCCGGACTAGTTTACGAGCAGTACTTC.

The chain is built from TRBV7-3 and TRBJ2-5; TRBD2 agrees at 9 bases. Germline values: CDR1 SGHTA, CDR2 FQGTGA. The CDR3 runs to 18 residues. Germline trimming cut 2 bases from V and 0 bases from J; bases unmatched to any gene: 10. CDR3 sequence reads: CASSLRSSGGPNQETQYF. CDR3 DNA: TGTGCCAGCAGCTTACGGTCCAGCGGGGGGCCCAACCAAGAGACCCAGTACTTC.

J is TRBJ2-3 and V is TRBV7-9; 8 bases are shared with TRBD2. With 5 bases clipped from V and 4 bases from J, the junction kept 8 bases outside the gene matches. The CDR3 sequence is 15 residues long. From germline, CDR1 is SEHNR and CDR2 FQNEAQ (reference sequence). The CDR3 sequence is CASSPRGGLADTQYF. The CDR3 coding sequence is TGTGCCAGCAGCCCTCGGGGGGGCCTGGCAGATACGCAGTATTTT. Full variable domain (missing parts from reference TRBV7-9 and TRBJ2-3): DTGVSQNPRHKITKRGQNVTFRCDPISEHNRLYWYRQTLGQGPEFLTYFQNEAQLEKSRLLSDRFSAERPKGSFSTLEIQRTEQGDSAMYLCASSPRGGLADTQYFGPGTRLTVL.

This sequence joins TRBV9 and TRBJ1-1; D is undetermined. Trimming removed 0 bases from V and 0 bases from J, with 6 bases in between. The CDR3 contains 14 residues. CDR1 and CDR2 (germline): SGDLS, YYNGEE. The CDR3 coding sequence is TGTGCCAGCAGCGTAGGGTCGGTGAACACTGAAGCTTTCTTT. Translating it yields CASSVGSVNTEAFF.

This clone was seen a single time. This chain joins TRBV10-3 and TRBJ2-5; D possibly corresponds to TRBD1 (6 bases). There are 15 residues in the CDR3. V lost 2 bases, J lost 2 bases, and 12 bases lay in between. The germline CDR1 and CDR2 sequences are ENHRY and SYGVKD. Here the CDR3 reads CAISEPSRGQETQYF. The CDR3 DNA is TGTGCCATCAGTGAGCCTAGCAGGGGTCAAGAGACCCAGTACTTC.

The rearrangement uses TRBV18 and TRBJ1-1, with a tentative D call TRBD1 (5 bases). The CDR3 runs to 13 residues. V was pared by 6 bases and J by 7 bases, with 15 bases between. Germline CDR1 KGHSH, CDR2 LQKENI. CDR3: CASSGGKFGEAFF. Written as DNA, the CDR3 is TGTGCCAGCTCCGGGGGTAAATTCGGTGAAGCTTTCTTT.

The chain has TRBV6-1 and TRBJ2-7; D may be TRBD1 (6 bases). CDR1 MNHNS and CDR2 SASEGT come from the germline V gene. The CDR3 is 14 residues long. Trimming removed 1 base from V and 1 base from J, with 8 bases in between. The CDR3 bases are TGTGCCAGCAGTGAAGTCCAGGGGTCCTACGAGCAGTACTTC. This encodes CASSEVQGSYEQYF.

The chain has TRBV9 and TRBJ2-3; 10 nucleotides line up with TRBD2. J gave up 2 bases and V 4 bases, and 10 bases lay outside the gene matches. The CDR3 consists of 17 residues. Germline lookup yields CDR1 SGDLS and CDR2 YYNGEE. CDR3 region: CASSLHPTSGNTDTQYF. As DNA, the CDR3 is TGTGCCAGCAGCCTCCACCCCACTAGCGGGAACACAGATACGCAGTATTTT. Variable domain in full (rest from reference TRBV9 and TRBJ2-3): DSGVTQTPKHLITATGQRVTLRCSPRSGDLSVYWYQQSLDQGLQFLIQYYNGEERAKGNILERFSAQQFPDLHSELNLSSLELGDSALYFCASSLHPTSGNTDTQYFGPGTRLTVL.

The chain recombines TRBV10-3 with TRBJ1-6; no firm D call. This CDR3 comprises 13 residues. V lost 5 bases, J lost 6 bases, and 8 bases lay in between. From germline, CDR1 is ENHRY and CDR2 SYGVKD. CDR3 protein: CAISLGSNSPLHF. The CDR3 nucleotides are TGTGCCATCAGTCTGGGGAGTAATTCACCCCTCCACTTT.

This chain connects TRBV25-1 to TRBJ2-5; 9 bases map to TRBD1. Germline CDR1 MGHDK, CDR2 SYGVNS. V dropped 0 bases and J dropped 5; count of bases not matched to a gene: 10. The CDR3 length is 17 residues. In DNA form, the CDR3 reads TGTGCCAGCAGTGAATATTCGCTAGGGACAGGGTCGGAGACCCAGTACTTC. Its protein is CASSEYSLGTGSETQYF.

This chain uses TRBV9 with TRBJ2-3; 10 nucleotides align to TRBD2. There are 17 residues in the CDR3. V dropped 4 bases and J dropped 7; count of bases not matched to a gene: 15. CDR1 is SGDLS and CDR2 is YYNGEE in the germline V gene. The CDR3 loop reads CASSPRGERGGRNTQYF. The CDR3 DNA reads as TGTGCCAGCAGCCCTCGGGGGGAGCGGGGGGGCCGAAATACGCAGTATTTT.

V is TRBV6-5 and J is TRBJ2-5; 8 nucleotides agree with TRBD2. With 4 bases clipped from V and 1 base from J, the junction kept 5 bases outside the gene matches. The CDR3 is 15 amino acids. Per the germline V gene, CDR1 is MNHEY and CDR2 is SVGAGI. CDR3 in amino acids: CASSFTSGVQETQYF. The DNA of the CDR3 is TGTGCCAGCAGTTTTACTAGCGGAGTCCAAGAGACCCAGTACTTC.

The V and J genes are TRBV23-1 and TRBJ2-3; 12 nucleotides match TRBD2. TRBV23-1 qualifies as an ORF whose function is uncertain. The CDR3 spans 17 residues. Trimming removed 6 bases from V and 3 bases from J; junction bases left unmatched: 10. The CDR3 nucleotides are TGCGCCAGCAGACTCAGACTAGCGGGAGTTCGTACAGATACGCAGTATTTT. Translation gives CASRLRLAGVRTDTQYF.

The chain joins TRBV5-6 to TRBJ2-1, with D possibly being TRBD2 (5 bases). V lost 2 bases and J lost 0, with 15 bases in between. The CDR3 is made up of 17 amino acids. The germline V gene has CDR1 SGHDT and CDR2 YYEEEE. The DNA of the CDR3 is TGTGCCAGCAGCTTAGGAGGTTGGTCCAGCTCCTACAATGAGCAGTTCTTC. Residues: CASSLGGWSSSYNEQFF.

V usage is TRBV7-2 and J usage is TRBJ1-5, with TRBD1 as a possible D gene (5 bases). CDR1 and CDR2 (germline): SGHTA, FQGNSA. This CDR3 has 13 residues. Trimming removed 9 bases from V and 5 bases from J, with 14 bases in between. The CDR3 reads CASRGSPDQPQHF. The CDR3 region has the DNA TGTGCCAGTAGGGGTTCCCCTGATCAGCCCCAGCATTTT.

This sequence joins TRBV15 and TRBJ1-5, with D unresolved. The CDR3 totals 15 residues. Germline V gives CDR1 LNHNV, CDR2 YYDKDF (reference sequence). V dropped 0 bases and J dropped 3 bases, with 9 bases sitting between them. This CDR3 reads CATSRDPQSNQPQHF. The CDR3 nucleotides are TGTGCCACCAGCAGAGATCCGCAGTCCAATCAGCCCCAGCATTTT.

The rearrangement joins TRBV5-1 to TRBJ2-3; 8 nucleotides align to TRBD1. Germline-derived CDR1 and CDR2 are SGHRS and YFSETQ. V lost 0 bases, J lost 4 bases, and 4 bases stayed unmatched. The CDR3 totals 15 residues. The CDR3 here is CASSLGQGYSDTQYF. The CDR3 coding sequence is TGCGCCAGCAGCTTGGGACAGGGGTACTCAGATACGCAGTATTTT.

This chain links TRBV4-1 with TRBJ2-6; 10 bases fit TRBD1. Germline-derived CDR1 and CDR2 are MGHRA and YSYEKL. Trimming removed 3 bases from V and 2 bases from J; junction bases left unmatched: 1. The CDR3 extends over 16 amino acids. CDR3 DNA sequence: TGCGCCAGCAGCCAGGGACAGGGGACTGGGGCCAACGTCCTGACTTTC. It is translated as CASSQGQGTGANVLTF.

The genes are TRBV4-3 and TRBJ1-1; D gene ambiguous. Trimming stripped 2 bases from V and 1 base from J, with 11 bases between. In germline, CDR1 is LGHNA, CDR2 YSLEER. The CDR3 extends over 15 amino acids. The CDR3 DNA follows: TGCGCCAGCAGCCAATATTCCGGTGGGAACACTGAAGCTTTCTTT. Translation: CASSQYSGGNTEAFF.

Concerning this clone: The same CDR3 is also encoded by other DNA sequences in this sample. The chain joins TRBV5-1 to TRBJ2-7; D is perhaps TRBD2 (6 bases). The V gene lost 0 bases and the J gene lost 4 bases, with 8 bases spanning the gap. This CDR3 comprises 13 residues. From germline, CDR1 is SGHRS and CDR2 YFSETQ. In DNA, the CDR3 is TGCGCCAGCAGCTTGGACGGGGGATACGAGCAGTACTTC. This encodes CASSLDGGYEQYF.

The chain combines TRBV9 with TRBJ1-2, with a weak D call TRBD1 (6 bases). V was cut by 7 bases and J by 7 bases, with 11 bases left in between. Looked up from germline, CDR1 is SGDLS and CDR2 is YYNGEE. This CDR3 region has 11 residues. In DNA form, the CDR3 reads TGTGCCAGCGGGGGGGCTTTTGGCTACACCTTC. Translating it yields CASGGAFGYTF.

The V and J genes are TRBV9 and TRBJ2-7; 7 nucleotides line up with TRBD1. V shed 4 bases, J shed 3 bases, and the junction held 4 bases outside the gene matches. Looked up from germline, CDR1 is SGDLS and CDR2 is YYNGEE. The CDR3 length is 13 residues. CDR3 protein: CASSRDSGYEQYF. CDR3 bases: TGTGCCAGCAGCCGGGACAGCGGCTACGAGCAGTACTTC.